The entry that follows covers one TCR beta chain sequence. The antigen is undetermined. These data come from a study of cytomegalovirus exposure and HLA in healthy donors. Regarding the study as a whole: Analysis was performed later, and it showed HLA-associated TCR beta chains to be more clonally expanded than equally common others. HLA restriction was apparent for most CMV-associated TCR beta chains in a later analysis.

From germline, CDR1 is SGHTA and CDR2 FQGNSA. V lost 5 bases and J lost 1, with 11 bases in between. This CDR3 has 14 residues. Researchers ran the PCR with 60 Vbeta and 13 Jbeta primers. Profiled with immunoSEQ multiplex PCR; TCRdb holds only in-frame clones, not every one. Among about 190,000 clones listed, 75% to 80% were seen once. Sequencing was done on a sample of PBMCs. This clonotype originated in a woman aged 25-40 years in good health and CMV-seropositive. The chain couples TRBV7-2 to TRBJ1-1; D is unresolved. DNA of the CDR3: TGTGCCAGCAGCCCACCACGGGAGAACACTGAAGCTTTCTTT. It translates to CASSPPRENTEAFF.